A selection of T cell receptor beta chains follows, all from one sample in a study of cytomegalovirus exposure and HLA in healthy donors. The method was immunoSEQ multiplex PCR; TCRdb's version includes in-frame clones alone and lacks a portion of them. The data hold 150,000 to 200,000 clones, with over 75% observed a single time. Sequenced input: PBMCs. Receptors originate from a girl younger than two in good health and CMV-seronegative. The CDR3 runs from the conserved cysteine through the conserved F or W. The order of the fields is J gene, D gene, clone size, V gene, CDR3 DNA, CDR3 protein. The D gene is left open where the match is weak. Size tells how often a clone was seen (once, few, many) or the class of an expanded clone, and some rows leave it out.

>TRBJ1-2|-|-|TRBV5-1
TGCGCCAGCAGCTTGGAGTCGACAAACTATGGCTACACCTTC
CASSLESTNYGYTF
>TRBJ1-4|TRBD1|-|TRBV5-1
TGCGCCAGCAGCTTGGCCGGGACAGGGAGTGAAAAACTGTTTTTT
CASSLAGTGSEKLFF
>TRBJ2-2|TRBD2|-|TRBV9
TGTGCCAGCAGCGCAGGACTAGCGGCCGGGGAGCTGTTTTTT
CASSAGLAAGELFF
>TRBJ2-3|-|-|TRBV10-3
TGTGCCATCAGTGAGTCTCGGGATCCGACAGATACGCAGTATTTT
CAISESRDPTDTQYF
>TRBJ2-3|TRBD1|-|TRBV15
TGTGCCAGCCAGGGGGCAGATACGCAGTATTTT
CASQGADTQYF
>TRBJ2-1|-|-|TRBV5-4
TGTGCCAGCAGCGATGTAGCTGAGCAGTTCTTC
CASSDVAEQFF
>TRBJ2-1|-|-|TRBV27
TGTGCCAGCAGTCCCAGCACCGGACAGATCTACAATGAGCAGTTCTTC
CASSPSTGQIYNEQFF
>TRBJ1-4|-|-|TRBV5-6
TGTGCCAGCAGCTTGGTAGAGGCAACTAATGAAAAACTGTTTTTT
CASSLVEATNEKLFF
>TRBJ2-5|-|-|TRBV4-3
TGCGCCAGCAGCCAAGATGGGGCGAGAGAAGAGACCCAGTACTTC
CASSQDGAREETQYF
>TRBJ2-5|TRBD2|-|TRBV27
TGTGCCAGCAGTTTAAAAGGTAAGGGGCATGGACACCCGGGGGGGGAGACCCAGTACTTC
CASSLKGKGHGHPGGETQYF
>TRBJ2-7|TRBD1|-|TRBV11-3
TGTGCCAGCAGCATGGGACAGGGGATCGGCGAGCAGTACTTC
CASSMGQGIGEQYF
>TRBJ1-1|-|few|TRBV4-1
TGCGCCAGCAGCCAAGGGGCCTTTAGGAACATGAACACTGAAGCTTTCTTT
CASSQGAFRNMNTEAFF
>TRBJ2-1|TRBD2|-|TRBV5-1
TGCGCCAGCAACTCCGGACTAGGCAATGAGCAGTTCTTC
CASNSGLGNEQFF
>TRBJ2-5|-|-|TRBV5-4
TGTGCCAGCAGGACCGGGACTGAAGAGACCCAGTACTTC
CASRTGTEETQYF
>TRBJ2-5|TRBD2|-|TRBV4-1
TGCGCCAGCAGCCATGGGACTAGCGGGGGGTATGTCCTACAGACCCAGTACTTC
CASSHGTSGGYVLQTQYF
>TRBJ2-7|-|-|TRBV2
TGTGCCAGCAGACGGGAATCCTACGAGCAGTACTTC
CASRRESYEQYF
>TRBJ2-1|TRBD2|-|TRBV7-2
TGTGCCAGCAAGAATAGCGGGGTTCACAATGAGCAGTTCTTC
CASKNSGVHNEQFF
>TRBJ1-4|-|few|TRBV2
TGTGCCAGCAGTGAAGTAACGGGTAAACTGTTTTTT
CASSEVTGKLFF
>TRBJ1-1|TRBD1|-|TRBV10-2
TGCGCCAGCAGGCCAATCAGGGGGAGCACTGAAGCTTTCTTT
CASRPIRGSTEAFF
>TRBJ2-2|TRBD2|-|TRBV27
TGTGCCACTACTCGGCTAGCGGGAGGGATCCGGGAGCTGTTTTTT
CATTRLAGGIRELFF
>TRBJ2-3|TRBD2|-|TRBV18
TGTGCCAGCTCACCAACTAGCGGGAGAAGAGATACGCAGTATTTT
CASSPTSGRRDTQYF
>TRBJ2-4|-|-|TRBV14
TGTGCCAGCAGCCAAGAGTCACCCCAAGGAGTTCAGTACTTC
CASSQESPQGVQYF
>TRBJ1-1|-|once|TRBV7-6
TGTGCCAGCAGCAGCCGCGTTCCGCTGAACACTGAAGCTTTCTTT
CASSSRVPLNTEAFF
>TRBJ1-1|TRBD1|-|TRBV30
TGTGCCTGGAGTGTTCTAACAGGGGAAGGCGGCACTGAAGCTTTCTTT
CAWSVLTGEGGTEAFF
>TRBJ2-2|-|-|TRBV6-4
TGTGCCAGCACGGACAGACCGAACACCGGGGAGCTGTTTTTT
CASTDRPNTGELFF
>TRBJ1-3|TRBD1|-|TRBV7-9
TGTGCCAGCAGGGGACAGGGCGGAAACACCATATATTTT
CASRGQGGNTIYF
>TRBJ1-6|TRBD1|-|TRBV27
TGTGCCAGCACTTCAGGGGGACGTAATTCACCCCTCCACTTT
CASTSGGRNSPLHF
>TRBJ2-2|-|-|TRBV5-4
TGTGCCAGCAGCCTGCAGTTCACCGGGGAGCTGTTTTTT
CASSLQFTGELFF
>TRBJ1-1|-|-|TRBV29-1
TGCAGCGTTGTGCGGCAATGGATGAACACTGAAGCTTTCTTT
CSVVRQWMNTEAFF
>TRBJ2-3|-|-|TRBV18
TGTGCCAGCTCACCGTCTCCACAGGGGGGGGCAGATACGCAGTATTTT
CASSPSPQGGADTQYF
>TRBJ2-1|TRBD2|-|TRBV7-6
TGTGCCAGCAGCTCGAAGCCCGGGCGGGAGTTGGTCTTC
CASSSKPGRELVF
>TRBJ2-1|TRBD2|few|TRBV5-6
TGTGCCAGCAGCTTGGCCGGGGGGGGCGAATTCTTC
CASSLAGGGEFF
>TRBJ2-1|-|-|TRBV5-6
TGTGCCAGCAGCTTGGGGTCCCCATACGGTGAGCAGTTCTTC
CASSLGSPYGEQFF
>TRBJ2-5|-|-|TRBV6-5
TGTGCCAGCAGCCGAACAGGGACGGCCCAGTACTTC
CASSRTGTAQYF
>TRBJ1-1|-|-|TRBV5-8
TGTGCCAGCAGCTTGATTGGCAGCACTGAAGCTTTCTTT
CASSLIGSTEAFF
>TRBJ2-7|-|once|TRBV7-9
TGTGCCAGCAGCCCGGGGGGCTTCGAGCAGTACTTC
CASSPGGFEQYF
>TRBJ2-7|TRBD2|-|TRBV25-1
TGTGCCAGCAGTGAAACTAGCGGGAGGGATTACGAGCAGTACTTC
CASSETSGRDYEQYF
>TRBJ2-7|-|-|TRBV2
TGTGCCAGCAGTACAGTCGGAGGGCTACGCGAGCAGTACTTC
CASSTVGGLREQYF
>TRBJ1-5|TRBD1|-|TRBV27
TGTGCCAGCAGTAAACAGGGGGGGGTCAATCAGCCCCAGCATTTT
CASSKQGGVNQPQHF
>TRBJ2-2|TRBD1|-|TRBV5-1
TGCGCCAGCAGCTTGGAAGGGGGCTCCTTAGCCGGGGAGCTGTTTTTT
CASSLEGGSLAGELFF
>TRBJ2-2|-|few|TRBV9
TGTGCCAGCAGCGTAGACGGCGGCCCCGGGGAGCTGTTTTTT
CASSVDGGPGELFF
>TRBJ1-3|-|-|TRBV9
TGTGCCAGCAGCGCAGGACATGACTCTGGAAACACCATATATTTT
CASSAGHDSGNTIYF
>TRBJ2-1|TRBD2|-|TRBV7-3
TGTGCCAGCACCACACGTGGGACTAGCGGGAGTCCGCAGTTCTTC
CASTTRGTSGSPQFF
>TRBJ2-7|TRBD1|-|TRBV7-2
TGTGCCAGCAGCGTAGATCCGGGACAGGCCTACGAGCAGTACTTC
CASSVDPGQAYEQYF
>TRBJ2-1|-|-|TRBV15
TGTGCCACATGCGACGGGGACTACAATGAGCAGTTCTTC
CATCDGDYNEQFF